The rows below give T cell receptor beta chains drawn from one sample of a study of T-cell memory formation after mild COVID-19. TCRdb recomputed calls from the 5' RACE reads with MiXCR, one row per CDR3 protein. The sample lists roughly 28,000 distinct CDR3 sequences; 10% to 15% were seen once. The specimen sequenced was PBMCs or a T cell subset sorted from them (not recorded which). These receptor sequences come from an adult woman who had mild COVID-19 (a few samples of this study predate the infection). Cell type and time point are not known. Each CDR3 is given with its conserved first and last residue. A D gene is named only where the DNA matches it firmly. For some rows the clone size is stated as once, few or many, or as a class when expanded; others skip it.

V gene	CDR3 length	D gene	clone size	J gene	CDR3 DNA	CDR3 protein
TRBV5-4	15	TRBD1	many	TRBJ1-1	TGTGCCAGCAGCTCTACAGGGGGCGCGGACACTGAAGCTTTCTTT	CASSSTGGADTEAFF
TRBV7-3	14	NA	NA	TRBJ2-2	TGTGCCAGCAGCCCTACGGGGCTGACCGGGGAGCTGTTTTTT	CASSPTGLTGELFF
TRBV7-2	15	TRBD2	many	TRBJ2-5	TGTGCCAGCAGCTTAGAGGGCGGGGGATGGAAGACCCAGTACTTC	CASSLEGGGWKTQYF
TRBV7-2	15	NA	many	TRBJ2-6	TGTGCCAGCAGCTTATCAGTCTCTGGGGCCAACGTCCTGACTTTC	CASSLSVSGANVLTF
TRBV5-6	13	NA	many	TRBJ2-7	TGTGCCAGCAGCGACGGTAGCTCCTACGAGCAGTACTTC	CASSDGSSYEQYF
TRBV5-1	14	TRBD1	many	TRBJ1-5	TGCGCCAGCAGCCTTGGACAGGGAGACCAGCCCCAGCATTTT	CASSLGQGDQPQHF
TRBV7-9	14	NA	many	TRBJ2-2	TGTGCCGGTGGCCGGGGGCGCAACACCGGGGAGCTGTTTTTT	CAGGRGRNTGELFF
TRBV20-1	15	NA	many	TRBJ2-3	TGCAGTGCTTGGAACCGGGACACAGGCACAGATACGCAGTATTTT	CSAWNRDTGTDTQYF
TRBV7-8	19	TRBD1	NA	TRBJ1-4	TGTGCCAGCAGCTTATATGGGGGACAGGTCAGCACAACTAATGAAAAACTGTTTTTT	CASSLYGGQVSTTNEKLFF
TRBV20-1	14	NA	many	TRBJ1-1	TGCAGTGCGGCGACCGGGACGGGAGGGACTGAAGCTTTCTTT	CSAATGTGGTEAFF
TRBV5-1	16	TRBD1	NA	TRBJ1-1	TGCGCCAGCAGCGGATACGGGACAGGGGGAAACACTGAAGCTTTCTTT	CASSGYGTGGNTEAFF
TRBV12-3/TRBV12-4	12	NA	many	TRBJ1-5	TGTGCCAGCAGCCTACAACCTGGGCCCCAGCATTTT	CASSLQPGPQHF
TRBV5-5	16	NA	many	TRBJ2-6	TGTGCCAGCAGCTTAGAGGGGACCTCTGGGGCCAACGTCCTGACTTTC	CASSLEGTSGANVLTF
TRBV7-2	15	NA	medium-sized	TRBJ2-3	TGTGCCAGCAGCTTAGCCGGGACTAGCACAGATACGCAGTATTTT	CASSLAGTSTDTQYF
TRBV5-4	16	TRBD1	NA	TRBJ1-2	TGTGCCAGCAGCTTGGTTTACTTACAGGGGGCGCTTGGCTACACCTTC	CASSLVYLQGALGYTF
TRBV18	15	TRBD1	NA	TRBJ2-1	TGTGCCAGCTCACCACTAGGCAGGGGGCGCAATGAGCAGTTCTTC	CASSPLGRGRNEQFF
TRBV7-9	15	TRBD1	many	TRBJ1-2	TGTGCCAGCAGCACGACCGACAGGGACCCCTATGGCTACACCTTC	CASSTTDRDPYGYTF
TRBV7-2	15	TRBD2	NA	TRBJ2-1	TGTGCCAGCAGTGAAGCGGGGGGTGCGGGCAATGAGCAGTTCTTC	CASSEAGGAGNEQFF
TRBV25-1	13	NA	many	TRBJ2-7	TGTGCCAGCAGTGAGGCTAGCGACTACGAGCAGTACTTC	CASSEASDYEQYF
TRBV2	13	NA	many	TRBJ2-7	TGTGCCAGCAGTGTTAGGGATTCCTACGAGCAGTACTTC	CASSVRDSYEQYF
TRBV4-3	15	TRBD2	many	TRBJ2-1	TGCGCCAGCAGCCAGGCGGGAGGGGCTTTGGGTGAGCAGTTCTTC	CASSQAGGALGEQFF
TRBV3-1	16	NA	many	TRBJ1-3	TGTGCCAGCAGCCAACATGGACGGCTCTCTGGAAACACCATATATTTT	CASSQHGRLSGNTIYF
TRBV5-4	16	NA	few	TRBJ1-4	TGTGCCAGCAGCTTGGGTCAGCCCTCAACTAATGAAAAACTGTTTTTT	CASSLGQPSTNEKLFF
TRBV7-9	15	NA	many	TRBJ1-4	TGTGCCAGCAGCTCCAAACAGGGAACTAATGAAAAACTGTTTTTT	CASSSKQGTNEKLFF
TRBV14	15	NA	many	TRBJ2-4	TGTGCCAGCAGCCACAACGAGGACTATGGGGACATTCAGTACTTC	CASSHNEDYGDIQYF
TRBV2	14	NA	many	TRBJ1-6	TGTGCCAGCACTTTCCCAGAGTATAATTCACCCCTCCACTTT	CASTFPEYNSPLHF
TRBV11-3	17	TRBD2	many	TRBJ2-1	TGTGCCAGCAGCTTGGGACTAGCGGGAGGGCCGGGTAATGAGCAGTTCTTC	CASSLGLAGGPGNEQFF
TRBV7-8	17	TRBD2	many	TRBJ2-1	TGTGCCAGCAGCTTAAGACCACTAGCGGGAGCATACAATGAGCAGTTCTTC	CASSLRPLAGAYNEQFF
TRBV10-3	14	NA	many	TRBJ2-7	TGTGCCATCAGTTCCGGGCCCCGGGAGATCGAGCAGTACTTC	CAISSGPREIEQYF
TRBV7-2	16	TRBD2	many	TRBJ2-3	TGTGCCAGCAGCTTAGTAAGCGGGACGAGCACAGATACGCAGTATTTT	CASSLVSGTSTDTQYF
TRBV5-1	16	NA	many	TRBJ2-5	TGCGCCAGCAGCTCGAGACAGATAGGGGCCGAAGAGACCCAGTACTTC	CASSSRQIGAEETQYF
TRBV20-1	17	TRBD1	many	TRBJ1-2	TGCAGTGCTAGTGAGGGACAGGGGGCTTTTGTGTACTATGGCTACACCTTC	CSASEGQGAFVYYGYTF